Shown below are 5 T cell receptor beta chains from a single sample sequenced in a study of shared clonotypes between healthy human individuals. CD8 cells classed as naive were CD45RO-negative and positively selected for CCR7, excluding terminally differentiated effector memory CD45RA+ cells. Using immunoSEQ multiplex PCR, the repertoire was profiled, and TCRdb retains in-frame clones only, with some absent. The sample contains 1.5 million to 2.5 million clones, about 95% of which appear only once. Material for sequencing was naive CD8+ T cells sorted from blood. These receptors came from a man younger than 30 in good health.

This chain connects TRBV27 to TRBJ1-1; weak D call: TRBD1 (6 bases). The CDR3 runs 13 residues. Trimming took off 3 bases at V and 6 bases at J, with 11 bases between the two ends. CDR1 is MNHEY, CDR2 SMNVEV, per germline (reference sequence). The DNA for the CDR3 is TGTGCCAGCAGTTTGCCAGGGGCGGCTGAAGCTTTCTTT. Translating it yields CASSLPGAAEAFF.

V and J are TRBV5-4 and TRBJ2-7; unclear D gene. The CDR3 is 16 amino acids. Trimming removed 3 bases from V and 0 bases from J, with 16 bases in between. Germline V lookup: CDR1 SGHNT, CDR2 YYREEE (reference sequence). The CDR3 reads CASSSPSGTISYEQYF. In DNA form, the CDR3 reads TGTGCCAGCAGCTCCCCCTCGGGTACCATCTCCTACGAGCAGTACTTC.

The V gene is TRBV28, the J gene TRBJ1-3; TRBD1 might be the D (5 bases). Germline assignment: CDR1 MDHEN and CDR2 SYDVKM. Between the trimmed V and J ends, which lost 1 base and 4 bases, there was a span of 14 bases. This CDR3 has 16 amino acids. The CDR3 is CASSLLSEGIGNTIYF. The CDR3 DNA sequence: TGTGCCAGCAGTTTATTGAGTGAGGGGATCGGAAACACCATATATTTT. The full variable domain, with the rest looked up from reference TRBV28 and TRBJ1-3, is DVKVTQSSRYLVKRTGEKVFLECVQDMDHENMFWYRQDPGLGLRLIYFSYDVKMKEKGDIPEGYSVSREKKERFSLILESASTNQTSMYLCASSLLSEGIGNTIYFGEGSWLTVV.

The gene calls are TRBV27 and TRBJ1-2; D ambiguous. This CDR3 spans 13 amino acids. Germline loops: CDR1 MNHEY, CDR2 SMNVEV (reference sequence). Between the trimmed V and J ends, which lost 3 bases and 8 bases, there was a span of 13 bases. For the CDR3, the DNA is TGTGCCAGCAGTTTCCGGGCAGGTACGGGCTACACCTTC. Protein product: CASSFRAGTGYTF.

Regarding this clone: This sample includes further DNA sequences coding for the same CDR3. This sequence joins TRBV7-9 and TRBJ2-7, with D maybe TRBD2 (5 bases). V shed 5 bases and J shed 1 base, with 9 bases lying between them. Germline V gene sequence: CDR1 SEHNR, CDR2 FQNEAQ (reference sequence). CDR3 size: 13 residues. Here the CDR3 DNA reads TGTGCCAGCAGCCCTGGCGGGTCCTACGAGCAGTACTTC. As protein: CASSPGGSYEQYF.